The 28 T cell receptor beta chains presented below share a single source sample, sequenced in a study of CD4 T cells in lung cancer. Libraries were prepared by immunoSEQ multiplex PCR; TCRdb keeps only in-frame clonotypes and omits some of them. This repertoire shows approximately 9,300 clones, over 65% found once; its top ten account for approximately 15%. From the same resection, lung tissue at least 3 cm from the malignant lesion was taken. The sequenced sample was normal lung tissue taken away from the tumor. Receptor source: a man in his fifties or sixties with non-small cell lung cancer.

This chain joins TRBV29-1 and TRBJ2-3, with unresolved D. Germline lookup yields CDR1 SQVTM and CDR2 ANQGSEA. The V gene lost 8 bases and the J gene lost 2 bases, with 14 bases spanning the gap. The CDR3 covers 13 residues. The CDR3 protein is CSTTLTDTDTQYF. The CDR3 DNA sequence: TGCAGCACGACTCTCACCGACACAGATACGCAGTATTTT.

This chain uses TRBV30 with TRBJ2-3; D is undetermined. The germline V and J ends were trimmed by 3 bases and 8 bases, with 9 bases remaining between them. The CDR3 consists of 11 residues. From germline, CDR1 is GTSNPN and CDR2 SVGIG (reference sequence). CDR3 residues: CAWRLGGTQYF. CDR3 coding DNA: TGTGCCTGGAGGCTAGGTGGTACGCAGTATTTT.

V is TRBV14 and J is TRBJ2-3; no clear D. The CDR3 has 14 amino acids. From germline, CDR1 is SGHDN and CDR2 FVKESK. V was cut by 0 bases and J by 6 bases, with 10 bases left in between. The CDR3 loop reads CASSQDRKWDTQYF. Written as DNA, the CDR3 is TGTGCCAGCAGCCAAGACAGAAAATGGGATACGCAGTATTTT.

This chain uses TRBV18 with TRBJ1-5, with unresolved D. This CDR3 spans 14 amino acids. The germline gives CDR1 KGHSH, CDR2 LQKENI. With 8 bases removed from V and 7 bases from J, the gap between germline ends came to 18 bases. As DNA, the CDR3 is TGTGCCAGCAACGAAGGTCCCCCCGGGCAGCCCCAGCATTTT. The encoded protein is CASNEGPPGQPQHF.

V usage is TRBV6-5 and J usage is TRBJ1-5; TRBD1 agrees at 8 bases. The germline V gene has CDR1 MNHEY and CDR2 SVGAGI. The CDR3 runs to 15 residues. V lost 5 bases and J lost 7; bases outside the gene matches: 10. The CDR3 is CASSAPGGARQPQHF. The CDR3 DNA sequence: TGTGCCAGCAGTGCTCCAGGGGGCGCGAGGCAGCCCCAGCATTTT.

The chain combines TRBV11-3 with TRBJ1-1; D may be TRBD1 (5 bases). Germline V gene lookup returns CDR1 SGHNT and CDR2 YENEEA. This CDR3 is 14 amino acids long. The V end was cut by 5 bases, the J end by 1 base, with 11 bases between. The CDR3 spells CASSRDGRNTEAFF. The CDR3 DNA is TGTGCCAGCAGCCGGGACGGGAGGAACACTGAAGCTTTCTTT.

The V gene is TRBV7-3, the J gene TRBJ1-1, with a weak D call TRBD1 (5 bases). V lost 6 bases, J lost 0 bases, and 8 bases lay in between. CDR1 and CDR2 from the germline V gene are SGHTA and FQGTGA. This CDR3 has 13 residues. CDR3 DNA sequence: TGTGCCAGCAGACTGACAGTGAACACTGAAGCTTTCTTT. This encodes CASRLTVNTEAFF. The full variable domain, rest sourced from reference TRBV7-3 and TRBJ1-1, is GAGVSQTPSNKVTEKGKYVELRCDPISGHTALYWYRQSLGQGPEFLIYFQGTGAADDSGLPNDRFFAVRPEGSVSTLKIQRTERGDSAVYLCASRLTVNTEAFFGQGTRLTVV.

The chain recombines TRBV5-4 with TRBJ2-6; D ambiguous. Trimming took off 4 bases at V and 1 base at J, with 12 bases between the two ends. The CDR3 consists of 16 residues. Germline values: CDR1 SGHNT, CDR2 YYREEE (reference sequence). CDR3 bases: TGTGCCAGCAGCCTAACAGTTACTTCTGGGGCCAACGTCCTGACTTTC. This translates into CASSLTVTSGANVLTF.

The sample holds a few counts of this clone. The chain carries TRBV27 and TRBJ1-1; tentatively, D is TRBD1 (5 bases). This CDR3 is 11 amino acids long. Germline V CDR1 and CDR2: MNHEY, SMNVEV (reference sequence). The V gene lost 7 bases and the J gene lost 4 bases, with 7 bases spanning the gap. CDR3 sequence reads: CASTRGTEAFF. Here the CDR3 DNA reads TGTGCCAGCACTAGGGGCACTGAAGCTTTCTTT.

This rearrangement joins TRBV7-8 to TRBJ1-3; tentative D call: TRBD1 (6 bases). This CDR3 is 15 amino acids long. Trimming removed 5 bases from V and 0 bases from J, with 11 bases in between. Germline-derived CDR1 and CDR2 are SGHVS and FQNEAQ. CDR3 residues: CASSPAGASGNTIYF. The CDR3, as DNA: TGTGCCAGCAGCCCAGCAGGGGCCTCTGGAAACACCATATATTTT.

J is TRBJ2-4 and V is TRBV5-1; 10 bases are shared with TRBD2. Per germline, CDR1 SGHRS and CDR2 YFSETQ. V dropped 0 bases and J dropped 6; count of bases not matched to a gene: 3. The CDR3 is 15 residues long. CDR3 DNA sequence: TGCGCCAGCAGCTTGGGGGCTAGCGGGGGAAACATTCAGTACTTC. Residues: CASSLGASGGNIQYF.

The chain is built from TRBV7-9 and TRBJ1-4; D remains ambiguous. Germline CDR1 reads SEHNR; CDR2 reads FQNEAQ (reference sequence). Trimming took 2 bases from V and 3 from J, leaving 10 bases between them. The CDR3 has 15 residues. CDR3 loop: CASSLLGGANEKLFF. As DNA, the CDR3 is TGTGCCAGCAGCTTACTGGGCGGGGCTAATGAAAAACTGTTTTTT.

The rearrangement joins TRBV15 to TRBJ1-2, with 8 nucleotides matching TRBD1. CDR3 length equals 17 residues. Trimming cost V 0 bases and J 3 bases; bases outside gene matches: 9. CDR1 is LNHNV and CDR2 is YYDKDF in the germline V gene (reference sequence). CDR3 amino acids: CATSREPGTGEYYGYTF. For the CDR3, the DNA is TGTGCCACCAGCAGAGAGCCAGGGACAGGCGAATACTATGGCTACACCTTC.

V is TRBV11-3 and J is TRBJ1-5; 7 bases are shared with TRBD1. This CDR3 has 14 residues. Germline assignment: CDR1 SGHNT and CDR2 YENEEA. J lost 4 bases, V lost 4 bases, and 4 bases had no gene match. In DNA, the CDR3 is TGTGCCAGCAGCTCGGGACAGCTTAATCAGCCCCAGCATTTT. Residues: CASSSGQLNQPQHF.

In this sample, this clone turned up once. As DNA, the CDR3 is TGTGCCAGCTCTAGGGGGGGCCCCCCCTACGAGCAGTACGTC. It codes for CASSRGGPPYEQYV. V gene TRBV27 combines with J gene TRBJ2-7, with D possibly TRBD2 on 7 matching bases. Germline V CDR1 and CDR2: MNHEY, SMNVEV (reference sequence). V lost 8 bases and J 2 bases, leaving 16 bases between the germline ends. This CDR3 comprises 14 residues.

V and J are TRBV5-6 and TRBJ2-5, with D uncertain. The germline V gene has CDR1 SGHDT and CDR2 YYEEEE. The CDR3 is 14 residues long. Trimming removed 4 bases from V and 5 bases from J, with 15 bases in between. The CDR3 region has the DNA TGTGCCAGCAGCAAAAACACCAGATCGGAGACCCAGTACTTC. This codes for CASSKNTRSETQYF.

This clone has just a few counts. The rearrangement joins TRBV2 to TRBJ1-2, with 9 bases lining up with TRBD1. This CDR3 has 15 residues. With V trimmed by 1 base and J by 4 bases, 4 bases remained unmatched. Germline CDR1 reads SNHLY; CDR2 reads FYNNEI. CDR3 DNA: TGTGCCAGCAGTGAAGGTGGGACAGGGATCTATGGCTACACCTTC. This encodes CASSEGGTGIYGYTF.

The chain links TRBV7-2 to TRBJ2-5, with 8 bases matching TRBD1. The germline gives CDR1 SGHTA, CDR2 FQGNSA. CDR3 length equals 16 residues. V dropped 5 bases and J dropped 11; count of bases not matched to a gene: 19. The CDR3: CASSLTGQVFKYEQYF. CDR3 coding DNA: TGTGCCAGCAGCCTCACGGGACAGGTCTTTAAGTATGAGCAGTACTTC.

In this sample, this clone turned up a few times. The rearrangement joins TRBV6-5 to TRBJ1-1; D is unresolved. This CDR3 spans 14 amino acids. V was cut by 4 bases and J by 4 bases, with 13 bases left in between. Germline V gene data show CDR1 as MNHEY and CDR2 as SVGAGI. CDR3 DNA: TGTGCCAGCAGTTTACGGGCGGGAGGCACTGAAGCTTTCTTT. Translation gives CASSLRAGGTEAFF.

This rearrangement joins TRBV27 to TRBJ2-7; TRBD2 might be the D (5 bases). The CDR3 totals 14 residues. Between the trimmed V and J ends, which lost 2 bases and 7 bases, there was a span of 15 bases. The germline CDR1 and CDR2 sequences are MNHEY and SMNVEV (reference sequence). In nucleotides, the CDR3 is TGTGCCAGCAGTTTACGCATTGGCGGGTTTGAGCAGTACTTC. Amino acids: CASSLRIGGFEQYF.

The genes are TRBV7-3 and TRBJ2-7; weak D call: TRBD2 (5 bases). V was pared by 6 bases and J by 0 bases, with 12 bases between. There are 14 residues in the CDR3. Germline V CDR1 and CDR2: SGHTA, FQGTGA. CDR3 sequence reads: CASRVRGSSYEQYF. CDR3 coding DNA: TGTGCCAGCAGGGTCCGAGGGAGCTCCTACGAGCAGTACTTC.

This clone came up once. V and J are TRBV2 and TRBJ2-5, with 9 nucleotides matching TRBD1. Germline loops: CDR1 SNHLY, CDR2 FYNNEI. The length of the CDR3 is 17 residues. The ends lost 5 bases at V and 7 bases at J; junction bases unmatched: 17. In DNA, the CDR3 is TGTGCCAGCAGTTCCCCACGGGACAGGGCCCTCACCGGGACCCAGTACTTC. Its translation is CASSSPRDRALTGTQYF.

This rearrangement joins TRBV4-2 to TRBJ2-5; D unresolved. This CDR3 comprises 13 residues. CDR1 is LGHNA, CDR2 YNFKEQ, per germline. V was trimmed by 0 bases and J by 4 bases, leaving 6 bases between them. The CDR3 protein is CASSQDRRETQYF. The DNA of the CDR3 is TGTGCCAGCAGCCAAGATAGGAGAGAGACCCAGTACTTC.

The chain has TRBV7-2 and TRBJ2-1, with 8 bases fitting TRBD2. The CDR3 consists of 15 residues. V trimming: 5 bases; J trimming: 1 base; junction bases outside the gene matches: 4. Per germline, CDR1 SGHTA and CDR2 FQGNSA. CDR3: CASSDSGTSYNEQFF. In DNA, the CDR3 is TGTGCCAGCAGCGATAGCGGGACTTCCTACAATGAGCAGTTCTTC.

This clone came up a few times. This chain uses TRBV7-9 with TRBJ2-5, with D possibly matching TRBD1 (6 bases). CDR1 SEHNR and CDR2 FQNEAQ come from the germline V gene (reference sequence). The CDR3 runs to 14 residues. The V and J ends lost 2 bases and 3 bases respectively, with 10 bases between them. In DNA, the CDR3 is TGTGCCAGCAGCTTACTTTCAGGGGAAGAGACCCAGTACTTC. It codes for CASSLLSGEETQYF.

The rearrangement uses TRBV5-1 and TRBJ2-1, with D maybe TRBD1 (6 bases). Germline assignment: CDR1 SGHRS and CDR2 YFSETQ. The CDR3 sequence is 16 residues long. Deletions cut 2 bases from V and 2 bases from J, with 14 bases between. This CDR3 reads CASSFNRAGTYNEQFF. The CDR3 DNA follows: TGCGCCAGCAGCTTCAACAGGGCAGGGACCTACAATGAGCAGTTCTTC. Variable domain in full (rest from reference TRBV5-1 and TRBJ2-1): KAGVTQTPRYLIKTRGQQVTLSCSPISGHRSVSWYQQTPGQGLQFLFEYFSETQRNKGNFPGRFSGRQFSNSRSEMNVSTLELGDSALYLCASSFNRAGTYNEQFFGPGTRLTVL.

The V gene is TRBV7-9, the J gene TRBJ1-2; weak D call: TRBD1 (6 bases). This CDR3 is built from 14 residues. V lost 5 bases to trimming and J lost 8 bases, with 18 bases between them. Germline CDR1 is SEHNR and CDR2 is FQNEAQ (reference sequence). The CDR3 here is CASSREDRPWGYTF. The CDR3 DNA is TGTGCCAGCAGCCGAGAAGACAGGCCATGGGGCTACACCTTC.

This chain connects TRBV9 to TRBJ2-3; 8 bases are a match to TRBD2. The J segment lost 1 base and the V segment lost 4 bases, leaving 5 bases of the junction unmatched. The CDR3 contains 15 residues. CDR1 and CDR2 (germline): SGDLS, YYNGEE. For the CDR3, the DNA is TGTGCCAGCAGCCACCGGGAGGGGGGCACAGATACGCAGTATTTT. It is translated as CASSHREGGTDTQYF.